This TCR beta chain was retrieved from a study of blood T cell repertoires in COVID-19. Looking at the study overall: COVID-19 samples, acute and convalescent, were from the United States, Italy and Spain. PBMCs, B-cell-depleted T cells, or T cells were the source of the cDNA or gDNA that made up the material.

The CDR3 is 15 residues long. CDR1 is SGHDT, CDR2 YYEEEE, per germline. Trimming stripped 2 bases from V and 7 bases from J, with 18 bases between. Only in-frame clones appear in the TCRdb table, and some are missing; sequencing was by immunoSEQ multiplex PCR. The table shows tens of thousands of clones, with roughly 90% occurring only once. Sequenced input: peripheral blood. The rearrangement links TRBV5-6 to TRBJ1-1; D unresolved. This TCR came from a man between 65 and 80 years old with active or convalescent COVID-19. The CDR3 DNA sequence: TGTGCCAGCAGCTTTAGAAGAGGAGGGTTCAATGAAGCTTTCTTT. Translation: CASSFRRGGFNEAFF.